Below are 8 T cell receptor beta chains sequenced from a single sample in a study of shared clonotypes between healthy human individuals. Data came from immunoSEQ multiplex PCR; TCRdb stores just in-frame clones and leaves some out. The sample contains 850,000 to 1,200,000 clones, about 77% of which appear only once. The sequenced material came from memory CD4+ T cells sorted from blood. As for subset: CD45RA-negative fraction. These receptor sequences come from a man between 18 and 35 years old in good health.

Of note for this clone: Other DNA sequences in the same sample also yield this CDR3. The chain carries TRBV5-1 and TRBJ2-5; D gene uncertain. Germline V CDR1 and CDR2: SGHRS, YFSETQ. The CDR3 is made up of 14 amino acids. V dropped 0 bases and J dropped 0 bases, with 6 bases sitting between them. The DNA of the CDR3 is TGCGCCAGCAGCTTGGTGGGGTACCAAGAGACCCAGTACTTC. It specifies CASSLVGYQETQYF.

The CDR3 coding sequence is TGTGCCAGCAGCCCGGACAGGGGGCGATACAATGAGCAGTTCTTC. This sequence encodes CASSPDRGRYNEQFF. The chain links TRBV7-2 to TRBJ2-1; TRBD1 matches 11 bases. Germline CDR1 and CDR2: SGHTA and FQGNSA. V lost 5 bases, J lost 4 bases, and 4 bases stayed unmatched. This CDR3 has 15 residues.

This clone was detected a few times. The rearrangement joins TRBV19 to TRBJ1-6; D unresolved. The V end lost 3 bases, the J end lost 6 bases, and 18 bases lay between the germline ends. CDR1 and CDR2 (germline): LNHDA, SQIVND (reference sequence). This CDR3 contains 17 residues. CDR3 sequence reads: CASSIPPGGGSNSPLHF. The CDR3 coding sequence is TGTGCCAGTAGTATCCCCCCGGGAGGAGGGAGTAATTCACCCCTCCACTTT. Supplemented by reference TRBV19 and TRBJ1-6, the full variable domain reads DGGITQSPKYLFRKEGQNVTLSCEQNLNHDAMYWYRQDPGQGLRLIYYSQIVNDFQKGDIAEGYSVSREKKESFPLTVTSAQKNPTAFYLCASSIPPGGGSNSPLHFGNGTRLTVT.

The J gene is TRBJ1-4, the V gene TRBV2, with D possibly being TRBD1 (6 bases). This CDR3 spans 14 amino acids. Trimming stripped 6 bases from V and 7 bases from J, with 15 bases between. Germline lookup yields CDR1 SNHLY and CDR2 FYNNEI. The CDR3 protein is CASSPARGGEKLFF. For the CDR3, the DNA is TGTGCCAGCAGCCCTGCTCGAGGGGGTGAAAAACTGTTTTTT.

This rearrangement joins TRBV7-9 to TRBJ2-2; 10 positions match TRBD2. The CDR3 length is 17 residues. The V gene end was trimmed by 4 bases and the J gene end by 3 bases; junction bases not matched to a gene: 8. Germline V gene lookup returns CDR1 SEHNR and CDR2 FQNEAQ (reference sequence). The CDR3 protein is CASSYPLAGAYTGELFF. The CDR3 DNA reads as TGTGCCAGCAGCTACCCCCTAGCGGGGGCTTACACCGGGGAGCTGTTTTTT.

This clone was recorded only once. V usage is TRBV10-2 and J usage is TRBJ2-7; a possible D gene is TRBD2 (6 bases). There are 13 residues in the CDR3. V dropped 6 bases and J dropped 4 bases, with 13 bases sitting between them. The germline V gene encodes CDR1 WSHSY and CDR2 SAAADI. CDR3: CASSEGGRYEQYF. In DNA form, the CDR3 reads TGCGCCAGCAGCGAGGGAGGACGTTACGAGCAGTACTTC.

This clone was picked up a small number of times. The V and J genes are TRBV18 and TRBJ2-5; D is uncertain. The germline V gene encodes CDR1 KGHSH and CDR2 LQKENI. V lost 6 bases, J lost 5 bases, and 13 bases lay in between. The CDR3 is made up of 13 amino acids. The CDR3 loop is CASSPIPGETQYF. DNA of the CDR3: TGTGCCAGCTCCCCGATCCCCGGGGAGACCCAGTACTTC.

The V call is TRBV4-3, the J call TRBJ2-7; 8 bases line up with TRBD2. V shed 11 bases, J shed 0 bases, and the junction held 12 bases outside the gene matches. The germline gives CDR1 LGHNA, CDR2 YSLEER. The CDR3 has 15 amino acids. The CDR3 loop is CARINSGGYSYEQYF. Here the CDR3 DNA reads TGCGCCCGGATAAATTCGGGGGGGTACTCCTACGAGCAGTACTTC.